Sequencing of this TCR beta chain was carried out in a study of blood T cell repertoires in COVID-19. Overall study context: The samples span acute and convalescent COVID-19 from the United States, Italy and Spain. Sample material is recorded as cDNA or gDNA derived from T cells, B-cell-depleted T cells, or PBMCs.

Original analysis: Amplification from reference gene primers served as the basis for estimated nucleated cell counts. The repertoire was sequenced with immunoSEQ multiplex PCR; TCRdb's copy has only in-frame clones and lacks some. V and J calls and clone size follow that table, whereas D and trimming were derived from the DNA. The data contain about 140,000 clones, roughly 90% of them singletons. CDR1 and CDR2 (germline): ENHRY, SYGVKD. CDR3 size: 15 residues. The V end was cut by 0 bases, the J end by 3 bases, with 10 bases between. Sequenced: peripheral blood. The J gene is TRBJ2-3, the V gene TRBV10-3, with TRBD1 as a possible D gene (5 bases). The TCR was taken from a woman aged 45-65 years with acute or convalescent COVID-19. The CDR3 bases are TGTGCCATCAGTGAGTCGACCAGGGCGACAGATACGCAGTATTTT. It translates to CAISESTRATDTQYF.